Presented here are 29 T cell receptor beta chains from one specimen sequenced in a study of shared clonotypes between healthy human individuals. Sequencing used immunoSEQ multiplex PCR; TCRdb keeps in-frame clones, though not all of them. Counted here are 2 million to 2.5 million clones, approximately 95% occurring once; the ten biggest clones make up around 0.13%. The sample taken for sequencing was naive CD4+ T cells sorted from blood. The subset denotes: CD45RA+ positively selected. The source is a man aged 18 to 30 in good health.

The CDR3 DNA reads as TGCGCCAGCAGCTTCGAGGGCAGGGGCTACACCGGGGAGCTGTTTTTT. This codes for CASSFEGRGYTGELFF. The chain couples TRBV5-1 to TRBJ2-2; possible D gene TRBD1, 6 bases. Trimming took 2 bases from V and 3 from J, leaving 14 bases between them. There are 16 residues in the CDR3. Per the germline V gene, CDR1 is SGHRS and CDR2 is YFSETQ.

This sequence joins TRBV29-1 and TRBJ1-2, with TRBD1 as a possible D gene (5 bases). CDR3 size: 13 residues. Germline V gene data show CDR1 as SQVTM and CDR2 as ANQGSEA. Trimming pared 5 bases from V and 9 bases from J, leaving 19 bases between. CDR3 DNA sequence: TGCAGCGTTTGGGTCAGGGAGATGTTAAGCTACACCTTC. As protein: CSVWVREMLSYTF.

The chain recombines TRBV11-2 with TRBJ2-3; D remains unclear. The CDR3 has 14 residues. Germline V gene data show CDR1 as SGHAT and CDR2 as FQNNGV. V was pared by 5 bases and J by 6 bases, with 15 bases between. The CDR3 sequence is CASSVRADHDTQYF. DNA for the CDR3: TGTGCCAGCAGCGTCCGGGCCGATCACGATACGCAGTATTTT. Together with reference TRBV11-2 and TRBJ2-3, the CDR3 gives the full variable domain: EAGVAQSPRYKIIEKRQSVAFWCNPISGHATLYWYQQILGQGPKLLIQFQNNGVVDDSQLPKDRFSAERLKGVDSTLKIQPAKLEDSAVYLCASSVRADHDTQYFGPGTRLTVL.

In DNA form, the CDR3 reads TGTGCCAGCACCCCTGGGACAGATACGCAGTATTTT. The encoded protein is CASTPGTDTQYF. The chain recombines TRBV2 with TRBJ2-3; no clear D. Germline CDR1 SNHLY, CDR2 FYNNEI. V lost 7 bases and J lost 3, with 8 bases in between. The CDR3 is 12 amino acids.

This chain uses TRBV5-6 with TRBJ2-1, with 7 bases lining up with TRBD1. The CDR3 spans 14 residues. V lost 2 bases to trimming and J lost 10 bases; unmatched junction nucleotides: 9. Per germline, CDR1 SGHDT and CDR2 YYEEEE. Here the CDR3 reads CASSFERGLGEQFF. The DNA of the CDR3 is TGTGCCAGCAGCTTCGAGAGGGGGCTAGGGGAGCAGTTCTTC. The complete variable domain, with remaining parts taken from reference TRBV5-6 and TRBJ2-1, reads DAGVTQSPTHLIKTRGQQVTLRCSPKSGHDTVSWYQQALGQGPQFIFQYYEEEERQRGNFPDRFSGHQFPNYSSELNVNALLLGDSALYLCASSFERGLGEQFFGPGTRLTVL.

This chain joins TRBV10-2 and TRBJ1-3, with unresolved D. Trimming took 10 bases from V and 3 from J, leaving 13 bases between them. The CDR3 spans 13 residues. The germline V gene has CDR1 WSHSY and CDR2 SAAADI. The CDR3 here is CATIDRNGNTIYF. The CDR3 region has the DNA TGCGCCACCATAGACCGTAATGGAAACACCATATATTTT.

This rearrangement joins TRBV4-1 to TRBJ1-6, with 10 bases that match TRBD1. This CDR3 contains 14 residues. Germline CDR1 is MGHRA and CDR2 is YSYEKL. With 4 bases clipped from V and 9 bases from J, the junction kept 3 bases outside the gene matches. Here the CDR3 DNA reads TGCGCCAGCAGCCGAGGGACAGGGGTTTCACCCCTCCACTTT. Translated, it gives CASSRGTGVSPLHF.

In this sample, this clone turned up once. The same CDR3 can be traced to other DNA sequences in this sample. The chain couples TRBV5-1 to TRBJ1-3, with no clear D. Germline CDR1 is SGHRS and CDR2 is YFSETQ. V lost 3 bases, J lost 0 bases, and 10 bases lay in between. This CDR3 is 15 amino acids long. The CDR3 region has the DNA TGCGCCAGCAGCTCCGGTCATAACTCTGGAAACACCATATATTTT. As protein: CASSSGHNSGNTIYF.

The chain combines TRBV28 with TRBJ2-7, with TRBD1 matching 9 bases. The V gene's germline CDR1 is MDHEN and CDR2 SYDVKM. This CDR3 has 13 residues. Trimming removed 5 bases from V and 4 bases from J; junction bases left unmatched: 3. CDR3 amino acids: CASSVQGAYEQYF. The CDR3 DNA sequence: TGTGCCAGCAGTGTACAGGGGGCATACGAGCAGTACTTC.

V is TRBV5-1 and J is TRBJ2-3; 8 bases map to TRBD2. The CDR3 loop spans 14 amino acids. Germline CDR1 reads SGHRS; CDR2 reads YFSETQ. The V and J ends lost 9 bases and 4 bases, in that order; junction bases with no gene match: 10. The CDR3 sequence is CATRAGVAADTQYF. The DNA for the CDR3 is TGCGCCACTAGAGCGGGAGTCGCGGCAGATACGCAGTATTTT.

The chain has TRBV6-1 and TRBJ2-2, with D unresolved. The germline V gene has CDR1 MNHNS and CDR2 SASEGT. Trimming removed 1 base at V and 5 bases at J, with 11 bases between. CDR3 length: 15 residues. Here the CDR3 reads CASSEGRSWTGELFF. CDR3 in DNA: TGTGCCAGCAGTGAAGGACGATCTTGGACCGGGGAGCTGTTTTTT.

The chain joins TRBV2 to TRBJ1-1; a weak D match, TRBD1 (6 bases). V was trimmed by 7 bases and J by 0 bases, leaving 15 bases between them. The CDR3 runs to 15 residues. CDR1 is SNHLY and CDR2 is FYNNEI in the germline V gene. The CDR3 region is CASKGGAYMNTEAFF. The CDR3 DNA sequence: TGTGCCAGCAAGGGGGGTGCCTACATGAACACTGAAGCTTTCTTT. The full variable domain, with the rest looked up from reference TRBV2 and TRBJ1-1, is EPEVTQTPSHQVTQMGQEVILRCVPISNHLYFYWYRQILGQKVEFLVSFYNNEISEKSEIFDDQFSVERPDGSNFTLKIRSTKLEDSAMYFCASKGGAYMNTEAFFGQGTRLTVV.

The V call is TRBV2, the J call TRBJ2-7; 9 positions match TRBD2. Germline trimming cut 3 bases from V and 6 bases from J; bases unmatched to any gene: 9. The CDR3 is made up of 15 amino acids. Germline loops: CDR1 SNHLY, CDR2 FYNNEI. Here the CDR3 reads CASSEEAGGRIEQYF. The DNA for the CDR3 is TGTGCCAGCAGTGAGGAGGCGGGAGGGCGGATCGAGCAGTACTTC.

This chain links TRBV2 with TRBJ2-7; 9 nucleotides match TRBD2. Unmatched junction bases numbered 11, after V lost 5 bases and J lost 3 bases. CDR1 is SNHLY and CDR2 is FYNNEI in the germline V gene. The CDR3 extends over 16 amino acids. The CDR3 DNA reads TGTGCCAGCAGTAAGGAGGTGGCGGGAGGGGTCTACGAGCAGTACTTC. Translating it yields CASSKEVAGGVYEQYF.

The chain uses TRBV10-3 and TRBJ2-3, with 7 nucleotides matching TRBD2. The CDR3 is made up of 14 amino acids. CDR1 and CDR2 from the germline V gene are ENHRY and SYGVKD. Germline trimming cut 6 bases from V and 2 bases from J; bases unmatched to any gene: 5. For the CDR3, the DNA is TGTGCCATCAGCCTGGGGGGGGACACAGATACGCAGTATTTT. This codes for CAISLGGDTDTQYF.

The chain links TRBV2 to TRBJ2-1; 11 positions match TRBD2. After removal of 7 bases from V and 8 bases from J, the junction contained 10 bases not matched to a gene. Germline V lookup: CDR1 SNHLY, CDR2 FYNNEI. This CDR3 comprises 15 residues. This chain's CDR3 is CASIGGLAEGHEQFF. The DNA for the CDR3 is TGTGCCAGCATAGGGGGACTAGCGGAAGGGCATGAGCAGTTCTTC.

V is TRBV5-8 and J is TRBJ2-1, with 8 bases matching TRBD1. The CDR3 consists of 15 residues. V lost 1 base, J lost 7 bases, and 7 bases stayed unmatched. The germline CDR1 and CDR2 sequences are SGHTS and YDEGEE. The CDR3 loop reads CASSLWGQVLNEQFF. CDR3 DNA: TGTGCCAGCAGCTTGTGGGGACAGGTGCTAAATGAGCAGTTCTTC.

This chain links TRBV18 with TRBJ1-3; TRBD1 is a possible D gene (5 bases). The CDR3 totals 15 residues. V was pared by 5 bases and J by 0 bases, with 11 bases between. Germline V CDR1 and CDR2: KGHSH, LQKENI. The CDR3 reads CASSDGGSSGNTIYF. As DNA, the CDR3 is TGTGCCAGCTCAGACGGGGGTTCCTCTGGAAACACCATATATTTT.

This chain connects TRBV6-6 to TRBJ2-3; 8 positions agree with TRBD2. Germline lookup yields CDR1 MNHNY and CDR2 SVGAGI (reference sequence). The V segment lost 6 bases and the J segment 5 bases; nucleotides outside the gene matches: 7. The CDR3 sequence is 14 residues long. CDR3 in DNA: TGTGCCAGCAGCGATAGCGGGAAAGGAGATACGCAGTATTTT. Its translation is CASSDSGKGDTQYF.

V usage is TRBV19 and J usage is TRBJ1-2; weak D call: TRBD1 (5 bases). The germline V and J ends were trimmed by 5 bases and 5 bases, with 12 bases remaining between them. Germline lookup yields CDR1 LNHDA and CDR2 SQIVND (reference sequence). The CDR3 runs to 13 residues. The DNA of the CDR3 is TGTGCCAGTAGTTCCGTTGGGGGGTATGGCTACACCTTC. Protein sequence: CASSSVGGYGYTF. Full variable domain (outside the CDR3, taken from reference TRBV19 and TRBJ1-2): DGGITQSPKYLFRKEGQNVTLSCEQNLNHDAMYWYRQDPGQGLRLIYYSQIVNDFQKGDIAEGYSVSREKKESFPLTVTSAQKNPTAFYLCASSSVGGYGYTFGSGTRLTVV.

This clone was observed once. The genes are TRBV6-5 and TRBJ2-7, with 8 bases identical to TRBD2. The germline V gene encodes CDR1 MNHEY and CDR2 SVGAGI. Unmatched junction bases numbered 11, after V lost 4 bases and J lost 6 bases. This CDR3 is 15 amino acids long. CDR3 coding DNA: TGTGCCAGCAGTTCCGAAGCGGGAGCTCAAGGCGAGCAGTACTTC. Translation: CASSSEAGAQGEQYF.

The rearrangement uses TRBV5-4 and TRBJ2-1; D is unclear. Germline V gene data show CDR1 as SGHNT and CDR2 as YYREEE (reference sequence). The CDR3 spans 12 residues. The germline V and J ends were trimmed by 2 bases and 9 bases, with 9 bases remaining between them. The DNA for the CDR3 is TGTGCCAGCAGCTTCCAAGGCCGTGAGCAGTTCTTC. Translated: CASSFQGREQFF.

The chain has TRBV10-1 and TRBJ1-5; a possible D gene is TRBD1 (5 bases). The length of the CDR3 is 17 residues. V was cut by 0 bases and J by 4 bases, with 16 bases left in between. CDR1 and CDR2 from the germline V gene are WNHNN and SYGVQD (reference sequence). The CDR3 sequence: CASSESRSHRKNQPQHF. The CDR3 DNA is TGCGCCAGCAGTGAGTCGAGGTCCCACAGGAAAAATCAGCCCCAGCATTTT.

The V call is TRBV29-1, the J call TRBJ1-4; D may be TRBD1 (6 bases). Germline CDR1 reads SQVTM; CDR2 reads ANQGSEA. The CDR3 consists of 15 residues. The V and J ends lost 4 bases and 0 bases respectively, with 12 bases between them. CDR3 amino acids: CSVAGVTATNEKLFF. The CDR3 DNA reads TGCAGCGTTGCAGGGGTCACGGCAACTAATGAAAAACTGTTTTTT.

V gene TRBV5-1 combines with J gene TRBJ2-1, with D perhaps assigned TRBD1 or TRBD2 (5 bases each). The germline V gene has CDR1 SGHRS and CDR2 YFSETQ. Trimming took off 2 bases at V and 0 bases at J, with 9 bases between the two ends. This CDR3 spans 15 amino acids. The CDR3 sequence is CASSLGAGSYNEQFF. Written as DNA, the CDR3 is TGCGCCAGCAGCTTAGGGGCGGGCTCCTACAATGAGCAGTTCTTC. Looking up the rest from reference TRBV5-1 and TRBJ2-1 gives the full variable domain: KAGVTQTPRYLIKTRGQQVTLSCSPISGHRSVSWYQQTPGQGLQFLFEYFSETQRNKGNFPGRFSGRQFSNSRSEMNVSTLELGDSALYLCASSLGAGSYNEQFFGPGTRLTVL.

The V gene is TRBV6-1, the J gene TRBJ2-5; TRBD1 matches 7 bases. The trim removed 6 bases at V and 5 bases at J, leaving 12 bases unmatched. This CDR3 has 15 amino acids. In germline, CDR1 is MNHNS, CDR2 SASEGT. The CDR3 DNA reads TGTGCCAGCAGCGTGACAGGGCACGGAGTCGAGACCCAGTACTTC. Encoded protein: CASSVTGHGVETQYF.

The rearrangement uses TRBV7-2 and TRBJ1-1, with D maybe TRBD1 (5 bases). CDR1 SGHTA and CDR2 FQGNSA come from the germline V gene. The CDR3 is 14 residues long. The V end lost 0 bases, the J end lost 4 bases, and 9 bases lay between the germline ends. CDR3 coding DNA: TGTGCCAGCAGCTTAGCGGACAAACTCACTGAAGCTTTCTTT. Its protein is CASSLADKLTEAFF.

This chain joins TRBV10-3 and TRBJ1-1; D gene uncertain. The CDR3 extends over 14 amino acids. The germline V and J ends were trimmed by 2 bases and 1 base, with 8 bases remaining between them. Germline V CDR1 and CDR2: ENHRY, SYGVKD. In DNA, the CDR3 is TGTGCCATCAGTGAGACCTACAGGAACACTGAAGCTTTCTTT. Its protein is CAISETYRNTEAFF.

With regard to this clone: Other DNA variants within this sample encode the same CDR3. The rearrangement joins TRBV5-1 to TRBJ2-3, with D possibly TRBD1 on 5 matching bases. Trimming shortened V by 7 bases and J by 0 bases, and 9 bases separated the two germline ends. The CDR3 has 13 residues. Germline V gene data show CDR1 as SGHRS and CDR2 as YFSETQ. CDR3 protein: CASRQGSTDTQYF. The DNA of the CDR3 is TGCGCCAGCCGCCAGGGCAGCACAGATACGCAGTATTTT.